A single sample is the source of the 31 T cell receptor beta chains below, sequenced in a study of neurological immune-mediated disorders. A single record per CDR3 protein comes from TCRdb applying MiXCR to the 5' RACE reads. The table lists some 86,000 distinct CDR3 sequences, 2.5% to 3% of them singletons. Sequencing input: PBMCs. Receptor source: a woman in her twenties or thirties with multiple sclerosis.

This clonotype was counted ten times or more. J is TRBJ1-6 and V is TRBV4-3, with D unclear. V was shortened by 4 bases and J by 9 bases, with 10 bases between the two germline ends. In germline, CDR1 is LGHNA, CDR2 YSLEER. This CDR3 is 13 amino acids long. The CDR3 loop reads CASSPVGSSPLHF. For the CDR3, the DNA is TGCGCCAGCAGCCCCGTAGGGTCTTCACCCCTCCACTTT.

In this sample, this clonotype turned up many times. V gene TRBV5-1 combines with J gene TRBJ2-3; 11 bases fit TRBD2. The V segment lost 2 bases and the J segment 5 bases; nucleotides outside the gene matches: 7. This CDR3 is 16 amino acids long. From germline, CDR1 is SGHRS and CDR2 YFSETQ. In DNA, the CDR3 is TGCGCCAGCAGCTTAACTAGCGGGAGTGTATTAGATACGCAGTATTTT. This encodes CASSLTSGSVLDTQYF.

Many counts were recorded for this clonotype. Here the CDR3 reads CASSQADYSPLHF. The CDR3 bases are TGCGCCAGCAGCCAAGCCGATTATTCACCCCTCCACTTT. This sequence joins TRBV4-3 and TRBJ1-6; no clear D gene. The CDR3 totals 13 residues. V was pared by 1 base and J by 8 bases, with 6 bases between. The V gene's germline CDR1 is LGHNA and CDR2 YSLEER.

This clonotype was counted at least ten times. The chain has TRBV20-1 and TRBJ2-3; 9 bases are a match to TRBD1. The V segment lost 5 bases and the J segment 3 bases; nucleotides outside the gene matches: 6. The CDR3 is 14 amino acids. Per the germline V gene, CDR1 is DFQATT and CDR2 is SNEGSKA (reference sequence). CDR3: CSAETGGSTDTQYF. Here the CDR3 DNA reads TGCAGTGCTGAGACAGGGGGATCGACAGATACGCAGTATTTT.

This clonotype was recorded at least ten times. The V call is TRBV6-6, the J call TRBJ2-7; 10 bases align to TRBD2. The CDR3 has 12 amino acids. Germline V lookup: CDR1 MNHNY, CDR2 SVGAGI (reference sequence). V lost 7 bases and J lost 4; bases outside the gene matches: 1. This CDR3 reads CASKLAGYEQYF. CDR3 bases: TGTGCCAGCAAACTAGCGGGGTACGAGCAGTACTTC.

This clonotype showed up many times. The CDR3 here is CSARDRTSRNEQFF. The DNA for the CDR3 is TGCAGTGCTAGAGACCGGACTAGCCGCAATGAGCAGTTCTTC. The gene calls are TRBV20-1 and TRBJ2-1; 8 nucleotides line up with TRBD2. Trimming at V came to 0 bases and at J to 6 bases, leaving 4 bases not matched to a gene. The CDR3 is made up of 14 amino acids. Germline lookup yields CDR1 DFQATT and CDR2 SNEGSKA (reference sequence).

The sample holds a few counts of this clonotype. CDR3 sequence (DNA): TGTGCCAGTAGCTCGGCGACAGAAGGGCAGCCCCAGCATTTT. It encodes CASSSATEGQPQHF. V gene TRBV19 combines with J gene TRBJ1-5, with D possibly being TRBD1 (5 bases). The CDR3 has 14 amino acids. Germline loops: CDR1 LNHDA, CDR2 SQIVND (reference sequence). V was trimmed by 6 bases and J by 7 bases, leaving 16 bases between them.

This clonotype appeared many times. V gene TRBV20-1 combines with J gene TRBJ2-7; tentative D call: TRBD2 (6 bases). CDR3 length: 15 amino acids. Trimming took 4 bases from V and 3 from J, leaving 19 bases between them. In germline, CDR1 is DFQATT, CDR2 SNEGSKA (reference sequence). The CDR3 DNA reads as TGCAGTGCTATGTCTGTCGGGGACTTCCACTACGAGCAGTACTTC. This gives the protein CSAMSVGDFHYEQYF.

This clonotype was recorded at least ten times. The CDR3 protein is CASSEGGQNEQFF. Written as DNA, the CDR3 is TGCGCCAGCAGTGAGGGCGGACAGAATGAGCAGTTCTTC. The V gene is TRBV10-2, the J gene TRBJ2-1, with D maybe TRBD1 (6 bases). CDR1 WSHSY and CDR2 SAAADI come from the germline V gene. The CDR3 has 13 amino acids. The ends were cut back, 2 bases at V and 7 bases at J, with 9 bases in the middle.

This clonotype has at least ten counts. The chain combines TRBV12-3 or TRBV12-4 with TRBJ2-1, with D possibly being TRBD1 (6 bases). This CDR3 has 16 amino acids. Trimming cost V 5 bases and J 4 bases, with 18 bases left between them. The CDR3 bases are TGTGCCAGCAGTCACAGATCAGGGGAAGGTTACAATGAGCAGTTCTTC. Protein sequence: CASSHRSGEGYNEQFF.

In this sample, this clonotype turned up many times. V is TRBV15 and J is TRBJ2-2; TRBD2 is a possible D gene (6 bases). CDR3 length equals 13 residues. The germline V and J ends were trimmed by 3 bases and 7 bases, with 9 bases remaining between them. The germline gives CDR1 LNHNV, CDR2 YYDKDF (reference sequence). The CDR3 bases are TGTGCCACCAGCAGCCCTAGCGACGGGGAGCTGTTTTTT. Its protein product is CATSSPSDGELFF. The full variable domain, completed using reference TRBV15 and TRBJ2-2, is DAMVIQNPRYQVTQFGKPVTLSCSQTLNHNVMYWYQQKSSQAPKLLFHYYDKDFNNEADTPDNFQSRRPNTSFCFLDIRSPGLGDTAMYLCATSSPSDGELFFGEGSRLTVL.

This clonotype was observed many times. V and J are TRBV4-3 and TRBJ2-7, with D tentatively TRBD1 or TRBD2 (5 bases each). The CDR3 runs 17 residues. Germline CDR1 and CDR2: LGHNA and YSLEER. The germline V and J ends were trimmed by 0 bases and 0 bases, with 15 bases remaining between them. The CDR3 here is CASSQDLWGRPSYEQYF. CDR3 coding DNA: TGCGCCAGCAGCCAAGATCTTTGGGGACGCCCCTCCTACGAGCAGTACTTC.

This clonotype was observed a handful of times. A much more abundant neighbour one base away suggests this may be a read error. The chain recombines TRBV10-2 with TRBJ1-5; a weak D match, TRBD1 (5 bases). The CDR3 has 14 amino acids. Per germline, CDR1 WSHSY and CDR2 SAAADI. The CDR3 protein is CASSRDYSNQPQNF. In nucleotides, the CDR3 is TGCGCCAGCAGTAGGGACTATAGCAATCAGCCCCAGAATTTT.

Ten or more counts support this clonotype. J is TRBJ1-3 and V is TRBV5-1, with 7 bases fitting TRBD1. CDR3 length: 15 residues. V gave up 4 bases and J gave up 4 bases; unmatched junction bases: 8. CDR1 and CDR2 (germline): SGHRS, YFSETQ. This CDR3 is CASSPTTGSGNTIYF. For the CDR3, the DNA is TGCGCCAGCAGCCCTACGACAGGGTCCGGAAACACCATATATTTT.

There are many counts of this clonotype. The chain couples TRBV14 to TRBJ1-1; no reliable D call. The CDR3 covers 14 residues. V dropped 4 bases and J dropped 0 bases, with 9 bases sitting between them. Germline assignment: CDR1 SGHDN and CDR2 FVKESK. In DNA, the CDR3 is TGTGCCAGCAGCCCCCGGGGAATGAACACTGAAGCTTTCTTT. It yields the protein CASSPRGMNTEAFF.

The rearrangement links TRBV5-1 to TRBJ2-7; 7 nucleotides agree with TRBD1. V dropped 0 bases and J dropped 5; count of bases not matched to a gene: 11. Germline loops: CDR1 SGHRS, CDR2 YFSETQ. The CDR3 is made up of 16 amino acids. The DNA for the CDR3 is TGCGCCAGCAGCTTGGCCTACAGGGGATCCGTCGACGAGCAGTACTTC. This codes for CASSLAYRGSVDEQYF.

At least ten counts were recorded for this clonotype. CDR3 DNA: TGTGCCAGCAGTTTGGTCAGGGGTGGAGAGCAGTACTTC. Its translation is CASSLVRGGEQYF. The chain joins TRBV12-3 or TRBV12-4 to TRBJ2-7; TRBD1 is a possible D gene (6 bases). V lost 3 bases to trimming and J lost 7 bases, with 13 bases between them. This CDR3 is built from 13 residues.

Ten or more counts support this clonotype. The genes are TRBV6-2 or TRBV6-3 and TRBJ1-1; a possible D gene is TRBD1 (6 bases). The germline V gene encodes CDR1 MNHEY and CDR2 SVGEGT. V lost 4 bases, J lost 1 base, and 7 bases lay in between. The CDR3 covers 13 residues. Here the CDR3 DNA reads TGTGCCAGCAGTTCAGGGGAGAACACTGAAGCTTTCTTT. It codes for CASSSGENTEAFF.

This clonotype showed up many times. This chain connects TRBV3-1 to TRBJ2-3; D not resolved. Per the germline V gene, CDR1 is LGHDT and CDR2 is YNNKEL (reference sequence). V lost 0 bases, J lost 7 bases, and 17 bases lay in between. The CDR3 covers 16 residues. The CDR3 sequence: CASSQDQASSTNTQYF. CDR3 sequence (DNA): TGTGCCAGCAGCCAAGATCAGGCCTCAAGCACGAATACGCAGTATTTT.

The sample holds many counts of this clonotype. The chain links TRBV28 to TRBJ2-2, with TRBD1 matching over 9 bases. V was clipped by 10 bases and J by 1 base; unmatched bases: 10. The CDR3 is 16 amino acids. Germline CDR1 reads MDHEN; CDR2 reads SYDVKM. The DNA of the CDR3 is TGTGCCACCAAACAGGGGGCGCTGGGGAACACCGGGGAGCTGTTTTTT. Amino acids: CATKQGALGNTGELFF.

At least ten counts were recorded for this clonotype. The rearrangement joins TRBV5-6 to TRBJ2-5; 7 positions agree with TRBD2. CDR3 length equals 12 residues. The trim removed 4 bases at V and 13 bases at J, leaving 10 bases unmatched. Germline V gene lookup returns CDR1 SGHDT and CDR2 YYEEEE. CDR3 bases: TGTGCCAGCAGCGGCGGACTAGGACGCCCGTACTTC. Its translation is CASSGGLGRPYF.

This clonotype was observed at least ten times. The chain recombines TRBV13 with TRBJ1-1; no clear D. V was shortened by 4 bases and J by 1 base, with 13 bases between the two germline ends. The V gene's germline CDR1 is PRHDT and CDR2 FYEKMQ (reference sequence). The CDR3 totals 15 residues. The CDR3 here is CASSSFGFSNTEAFF. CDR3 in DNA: TGTGCCAGCAGCTCCTTTGGTTTTTCGAACACTGAAGCTTTCTTT. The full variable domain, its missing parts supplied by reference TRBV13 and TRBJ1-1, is AAGVIQSPRHLIKEKRETATLKCYPIPRHDTVYWYQQGPGQDPQFLISFYEKMQSDKGSIPDRFSAQQFSDYHSELNMSSLELGDSALYFCASSSFGFSNTEAFFGQGTRLTVV.

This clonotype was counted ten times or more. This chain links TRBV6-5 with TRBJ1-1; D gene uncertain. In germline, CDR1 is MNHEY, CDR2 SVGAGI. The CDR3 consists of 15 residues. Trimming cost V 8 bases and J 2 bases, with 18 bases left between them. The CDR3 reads CASRPSGRTNTEAFF. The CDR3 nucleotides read TGTGCCAGCCGACCGTCCGGGCGAACCAACACTGAAGCTTTCTTT.

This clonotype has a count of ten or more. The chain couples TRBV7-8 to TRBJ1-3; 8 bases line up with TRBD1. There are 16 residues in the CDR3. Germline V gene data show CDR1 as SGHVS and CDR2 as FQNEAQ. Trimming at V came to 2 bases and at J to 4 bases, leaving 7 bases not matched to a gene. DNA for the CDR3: TGTGCCAGCAGCTTACAGGGACAGGTCGGCGGAAACACCATATATTTT. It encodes CASSLQGQVGGNTIYF.

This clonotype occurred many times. Here the CDR3 reads CASSGLAVTGELFF. The CDR3 DNA sequence: TGTGCCAGCAGTGGGCTAGCGGTCACCGGGGAGCTGTTTTTT. The genes are TRBV2 and TRBJ2-2, with TRBD2 matching over 7 bases. The CDR3 covers 14 residues. The V and J ends lost 4 bases and 4 bases, in that order; junction bases with no gene match: 3. The V gene's germline CDR1 is SNHLY and CDR2 FYNNEI.

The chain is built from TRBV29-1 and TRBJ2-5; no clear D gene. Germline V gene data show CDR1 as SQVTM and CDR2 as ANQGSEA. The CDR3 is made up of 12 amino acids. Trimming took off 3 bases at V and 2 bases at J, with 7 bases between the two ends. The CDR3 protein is CSVEGEQETQYF. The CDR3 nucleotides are TGCAGCGTTGAGGGTGAACAAGAGACCCAGTACTTC.

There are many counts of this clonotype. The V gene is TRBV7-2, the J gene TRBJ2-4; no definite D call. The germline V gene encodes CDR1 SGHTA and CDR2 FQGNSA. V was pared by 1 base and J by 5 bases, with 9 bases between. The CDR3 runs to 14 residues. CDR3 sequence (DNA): TGTGCCAGCAGCTTAGGACCCAGCCAAAACATTCAGTACTTC. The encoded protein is CASSLGPSQNIQYF.

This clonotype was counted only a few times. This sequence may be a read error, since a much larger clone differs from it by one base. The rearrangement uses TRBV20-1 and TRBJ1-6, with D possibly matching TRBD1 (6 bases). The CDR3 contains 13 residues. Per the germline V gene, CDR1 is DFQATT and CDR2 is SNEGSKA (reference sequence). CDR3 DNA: TGCAGTGCCCGGACAGTTGAAAATTCACACCTCCACTTT. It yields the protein CSARTVENSHLHF.

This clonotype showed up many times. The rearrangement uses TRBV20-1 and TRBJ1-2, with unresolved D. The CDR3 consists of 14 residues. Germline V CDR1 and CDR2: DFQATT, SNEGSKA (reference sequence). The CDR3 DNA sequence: TGCAGCATTCCGGCGGCTACAGCTAACTATGGCTACACCTTC. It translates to CSIPAATANYGYTF.

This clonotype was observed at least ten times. CDR3 coding DNA: TGTGCCAGCAGGAGACAGAAGAATTACAATGAGCAGTTCTTC. Amino acid sequence: CASRRQKNYNEQFF. V and J are TRBV7-2 and TRBJ2-1; maybe TRBD1 (5 bases). Germline values: CDR1 SGHTA, CDR2 FQGNSA. Trimming took 6 bases from V and 4 from J, leaving 13 bases between them. The CDR3 covers 14 residues. Drawing the rest from reference TRBV7-2 and TRBJ2-1, the complete variable domain is GAGVSQSPSNKVTEKGKDVELRCDPISGHTALYWYRQSLGQGLEFLIYFQGNSAPDKSGLPSDRFSAERTGGSVSTLTIQRTQQEDSAVYLCASRRQKNYNEQFFGPGTRLTVL.

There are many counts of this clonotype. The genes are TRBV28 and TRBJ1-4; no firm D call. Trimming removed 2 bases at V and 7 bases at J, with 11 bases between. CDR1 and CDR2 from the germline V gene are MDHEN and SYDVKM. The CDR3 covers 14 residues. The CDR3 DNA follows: TGTGCCAGCAGTTTACATAGGGCGATTGAAAAACTGTTTTTT. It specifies CASSLHRAIEKLFF.